Listed below are T cell receptor beta chains from one sample, sequenced in a study of cytomegalovirus exposure and HLA in healthy donors. Assay used: immunoSEQ multiplex PCR; TCRdb lists only in-frame clones, some missing. The table records approximately 210,000 clones, approximately 79% of them present only once. The sequenced material came from PBMCs. The source of these receptors is a girl under 18 in good health and CMV-seropositive. Each CDR3 is given with its conserved first and last residue. D genes are given only for firm matches. Only part of the rows carry a size: once, few, many, or a class if the clone is expanded.

d_gene,v_gene,j_gene,abundance,CDR3aa,CDR3nt
-,TRBV23-1,TRBJ2-5,-,CASFGWVVQEAQYF,TGCGCCAGCTTCGGCTGGGTGGTACAAGAGGCCCAGTACTTC
-,TRBV18,TRBJ2-5,few,CASSTQGKQETQYF,TGTGCCAGCTCGACTCAGGGGAAACAAGAGACCCAGTACTTC
TRBD2,TRBV9,TRBJ2-5,-,CASSVGNSGGQETQYF,TGTGCCAGCAGCGTAGGGAATAGCGGGGGACAAGAGACCCAGTACTTC
-,TRBV15,TRBJ1-2,-,CATSRDNPGGYTF,TGTGCCACCAGCAGAGATAATCCAGGGGGCTACACCTTC
TRBD1,TRBV4-1,TRBJ1-6,-,CASSQEDRGPYNSPLHF,TGCGCCAGCAGCCAAGAAGACAGGGGGCCTTATAATTCACCCCTCCACTTT
-,TRBV2,TRBJ1-5,-,CASRETGGGNQPQHF,TGTGCCAGCAGGGAAACGGGGGGAGGGAATCAGCCCCAGCATTTT
TRBD1,TRBV10-3,TRBJ1-2,-,CAISEDRGHQGYTF,TGTGCCATCAGTGAGGACAGGGGGCATCAAGGCTACACCTTC
TRBD2,TRBV7-9,TRBJ2-1,-,CASSLGLAGIAHEQFF,TGTGCCAGCAGCCTCGGACTAGCTGGGATTGCTCACGAGCAGTTCTTC
TRBD1,TRBV10-1,TRBJ2-5,-,CASSPGTGGETQYF,TGCGCCAGCAGTCCCGGGACAGGGGGAGAGACCCAGTACTTC
TRBD2,TRBV2,TRBJ2-5,-,CASWAGAGGQETQYF,TGTGCCAGCTGGGCGGGTGCGGGGGGCCAAGAGACCCAGTACTTC
TRBD2,TRBV7-8,TRBJ2-5,-,CASRKDYSGGWYF,TGTGCCAGCAGGAAGGACTACAGCGGGGGTTGGTACTTC
-,TRBV30,TRBJ1-2,-,CAWTRDYRANYGYTF,TGTGCCTGGACCCGGGACTATCGGGCTAACTATGGCTACACCTTC
TRBD2,TRBV6-5,TRBJ2-7,-,CASSYYLAGQGYEQYF,TGTGCCAGCAGTTACTACCTAGCGGGGCAGGGATACGAGCAGTACTTC
TRBD1,TRBV19,TRBJ2-6,-,CASSRDRAGANVLTF,TGTGCCAGTAGCCGCGACAGGGCTGGGGCCAACGTCCTGACTTTC
-,TRBV27,TRBJ1-5,-,CASSRTRHSNQPQHF,TGTGCCAGCTCGCGGACTCGCCATAGCAATCAGCCCCAGCATTTT
TRBD1,TRBV5-5,TRBJ1-5,-,CASSLEGARQPQHF,TGTGCCAGCAGCTTAGAGGGGGCCCGGCAGCCCCAGCATTTT
-,TRBV6-5,TRBJ1-3,-,CASTPERSGNTIYF,TGTGCCAGCACCCCGGAGCGGTCGGGGAACACCATATATTTT
-,TRBV5-1,TRBJ2-1,-,CASSIRRANEQFF,TGCGCCAGTTCCATACGCCGAGCGAATGAGCAGTTCTTC
-,TRBV14,TRBJ2-3,-,CASSYTDTQYF,TGTGCCAGCAGCTACACAGATACGCAGTATTTT
-,TRBV19,TRBJ1-1,few,CASTPGQGRNTEAFF,TGTGCCAGTACCCCCGGGCAGGGAAGGAACACTGAAGCTTTCTTT
-,TRBV7-9,TRBJ2-7,-,CASTRGASYEQYF,TGTGCCAGCACTCGGGGGGCCTCCTACGAGCAGTACTTC
-,TRBV6-5,TRBJ1-1,-,CASFLAEGTEAFF,TGTGCCAGCTTTCTTGCTGAGGGCACTGAAGCTTTCTTT
TRBD1,TRBV5-1,TRBJ2-7,-,CASSLGRTGQSEQYF,TGCGCCAGCAGCTTGGGGCGGACAGGGCAATCTGAGCAGTACTTC